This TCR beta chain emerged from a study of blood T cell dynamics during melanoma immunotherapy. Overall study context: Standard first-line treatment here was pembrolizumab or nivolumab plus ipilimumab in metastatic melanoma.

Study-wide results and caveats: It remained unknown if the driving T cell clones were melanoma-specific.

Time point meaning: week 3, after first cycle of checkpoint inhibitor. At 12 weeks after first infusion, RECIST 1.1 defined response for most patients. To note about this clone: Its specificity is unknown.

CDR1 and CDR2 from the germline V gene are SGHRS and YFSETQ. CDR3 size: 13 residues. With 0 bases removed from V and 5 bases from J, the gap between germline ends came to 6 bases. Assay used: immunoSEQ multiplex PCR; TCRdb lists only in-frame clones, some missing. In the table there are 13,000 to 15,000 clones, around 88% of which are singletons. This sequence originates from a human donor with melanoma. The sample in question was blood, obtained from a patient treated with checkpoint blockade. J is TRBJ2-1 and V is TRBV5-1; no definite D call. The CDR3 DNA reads TGCGCCAGCAGCTTGGGGGTGAACAATGAGCAGTTCTTC. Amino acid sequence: CASSLGVNNEQFF.